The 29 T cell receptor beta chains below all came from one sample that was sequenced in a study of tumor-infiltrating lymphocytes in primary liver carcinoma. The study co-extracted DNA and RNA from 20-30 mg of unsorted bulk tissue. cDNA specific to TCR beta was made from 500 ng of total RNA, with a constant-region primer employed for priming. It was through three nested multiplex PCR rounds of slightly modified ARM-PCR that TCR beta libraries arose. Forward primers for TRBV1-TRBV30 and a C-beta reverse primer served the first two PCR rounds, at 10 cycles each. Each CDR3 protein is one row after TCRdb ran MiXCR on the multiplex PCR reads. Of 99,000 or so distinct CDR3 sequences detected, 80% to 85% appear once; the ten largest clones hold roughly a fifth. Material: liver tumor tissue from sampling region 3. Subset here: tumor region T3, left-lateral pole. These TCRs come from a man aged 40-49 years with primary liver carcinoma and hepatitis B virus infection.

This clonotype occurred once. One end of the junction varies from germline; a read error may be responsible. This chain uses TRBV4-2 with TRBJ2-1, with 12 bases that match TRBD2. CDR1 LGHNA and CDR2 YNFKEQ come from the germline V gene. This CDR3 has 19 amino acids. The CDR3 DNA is TGTGCCTGCAGCCAAGATATAGCGGGTGGGCTAGCGGGAGGGAGCCCGCAGTTCTTC. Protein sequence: CACSQDIAGGLAGGSPQFF.

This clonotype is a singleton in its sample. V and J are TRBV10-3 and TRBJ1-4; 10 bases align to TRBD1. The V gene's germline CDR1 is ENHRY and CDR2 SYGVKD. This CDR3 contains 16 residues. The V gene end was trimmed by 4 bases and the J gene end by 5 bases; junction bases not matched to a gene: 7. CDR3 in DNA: TGTGCCATCAGTGGCCAGCGGGGACAGGGGAATGAAAAACTGTTTTTT. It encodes CAISGQRGQGNEKLFF.

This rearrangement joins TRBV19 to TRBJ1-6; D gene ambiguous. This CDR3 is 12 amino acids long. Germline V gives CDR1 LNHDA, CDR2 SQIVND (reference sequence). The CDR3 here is CTTMTLDSPLHF. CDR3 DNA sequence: TGTACCACGATGACACTTGATTCACCCCTCCACTTT.

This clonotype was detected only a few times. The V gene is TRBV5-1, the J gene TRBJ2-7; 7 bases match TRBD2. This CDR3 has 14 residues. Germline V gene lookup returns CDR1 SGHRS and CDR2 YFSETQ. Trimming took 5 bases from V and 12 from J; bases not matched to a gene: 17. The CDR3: CASRNGRLQETLYF. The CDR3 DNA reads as TGCGCCAGCAGGAACGGGAGGCTTCAAGAGACCCTGTACTTC.

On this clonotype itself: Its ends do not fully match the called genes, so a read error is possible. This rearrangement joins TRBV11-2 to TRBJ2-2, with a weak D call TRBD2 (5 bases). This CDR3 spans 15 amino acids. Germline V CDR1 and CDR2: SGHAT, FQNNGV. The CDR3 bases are TGTACCAGCAGTCCATGGGCTGCGAACACCGGGAAGCTGTTTTTT. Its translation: CTSSPWAANTGKLFF.

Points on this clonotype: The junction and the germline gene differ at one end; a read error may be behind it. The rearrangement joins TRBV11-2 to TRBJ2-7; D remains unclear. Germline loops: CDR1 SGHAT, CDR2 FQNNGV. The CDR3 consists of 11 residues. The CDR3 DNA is TGTGCTAGCAGCGTGATCTACGAGCAGTACTTC. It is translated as CASSVIYEQYF.

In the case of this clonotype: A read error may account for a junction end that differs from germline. Written as DNA, the CDR3 is TGTGACAGCAGCTTAGGGGATACTTACGAGCAGTACTTC. Translation: CDSSLGDTYEQYF. The chain links TRBV5-4 to TRBJ2-7; a weak D match, TRBD1 (5 bases). This CDR3 spans 13 amino acids. CDR1 and CDR2 from the germline V gene are SGHNT and YYREEE (reference sequence).

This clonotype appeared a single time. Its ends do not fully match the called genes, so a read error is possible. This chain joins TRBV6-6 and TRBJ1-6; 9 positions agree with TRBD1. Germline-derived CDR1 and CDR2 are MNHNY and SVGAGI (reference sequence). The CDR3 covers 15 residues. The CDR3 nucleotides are TGTGCCAGCAGTTTAGGAACAGGGGGCAATTCACACCTCCACTTT. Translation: CASSLGTGGNSHLHF.

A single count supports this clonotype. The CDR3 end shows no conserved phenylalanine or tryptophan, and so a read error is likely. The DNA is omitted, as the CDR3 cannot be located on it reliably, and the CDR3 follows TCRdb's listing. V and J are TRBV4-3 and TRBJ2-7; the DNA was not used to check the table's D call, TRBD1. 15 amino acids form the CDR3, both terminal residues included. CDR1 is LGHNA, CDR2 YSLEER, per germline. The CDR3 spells CASSHSGTGGYEQYL.

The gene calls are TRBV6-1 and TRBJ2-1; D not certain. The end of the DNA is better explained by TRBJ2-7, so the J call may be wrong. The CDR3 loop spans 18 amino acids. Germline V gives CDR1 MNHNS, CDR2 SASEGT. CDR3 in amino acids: CASSEEVMGSHSYNEQYF. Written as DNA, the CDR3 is TGTGCCAGCAGTGAAGAGGTTATGGGCAGTCACTCCTACAATGAGCAGTACTTC.

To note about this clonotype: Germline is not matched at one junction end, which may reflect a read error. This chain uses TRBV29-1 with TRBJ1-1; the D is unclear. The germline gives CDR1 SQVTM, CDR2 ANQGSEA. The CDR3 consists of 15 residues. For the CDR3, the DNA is TGTAGCGTTGGATCCGGATGGGGTATGAAGACTGAAGCTTTCTTT. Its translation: CSVGSGWGMKTEAFF. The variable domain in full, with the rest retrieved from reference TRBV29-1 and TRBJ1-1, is SAVISQKPSRDICQRGTSLTIQCQVDSQVTMMFWYRQQPGQSLTLIATANQGSEATYESGFVIDKFPISRPNLTFSTLTVSNMSPEDSSIYLCSVGSGWGMKTEAFFGQGTRLTVV.

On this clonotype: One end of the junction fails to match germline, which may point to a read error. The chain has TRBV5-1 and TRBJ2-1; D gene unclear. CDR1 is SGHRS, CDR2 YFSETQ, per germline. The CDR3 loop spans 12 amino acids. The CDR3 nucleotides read TGCGTCAGCAGCCATTTAGACGGTGAGCAGTTCTTC. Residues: CVSSHLDGEQFF. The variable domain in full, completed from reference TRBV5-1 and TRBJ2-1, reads KAGVTQTPRYLIKTRGQQVTLSCSPISGHRSVSWYQQTPGQGLQFLFEYFSETQRNKGNFPGRFSGRQFSNSRSEMNVSTLELGDSALYLCVSSHLDGEQFFGPGTRLTVL.

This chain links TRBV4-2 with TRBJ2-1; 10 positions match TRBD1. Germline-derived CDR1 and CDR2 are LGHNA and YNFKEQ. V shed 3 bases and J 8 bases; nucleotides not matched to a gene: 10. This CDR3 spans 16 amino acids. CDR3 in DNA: TGTGCCAGCAGCCATGCTGGGGGACAGGGGAACGATGAGCAGTTCTTC. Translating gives CASSHAGGQGNDEQFF.

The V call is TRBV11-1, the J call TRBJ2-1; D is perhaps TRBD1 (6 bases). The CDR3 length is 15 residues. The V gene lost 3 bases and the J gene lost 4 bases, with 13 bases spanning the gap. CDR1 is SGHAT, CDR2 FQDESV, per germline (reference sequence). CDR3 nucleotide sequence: TGTGCCAGCAGCTTCCAGGGGCCGCTATACAATGAGCAGTTCTTC. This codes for CASSFQGPLYNEQFF. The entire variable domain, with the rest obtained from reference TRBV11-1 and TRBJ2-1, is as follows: EAEVAQSPRYKITEKSQAVAFWCDPISGHATLYWYRQILGQGPELLVQFQDESVVDDSQLPKDRFSAERLKGVDSTLKIQPAELGDSAMYLCASSFQGPLYNEQFFGPGTRLTVL.

Here the CDR3 reads CASSPRPGSPETHYF. Here the CDR3 DNA reads TGTGCCAGCAGCCCCCGGCCCGGGTCTCCAGAGACGCATTACTTC. The chain joins TRBV13 to TRBJ2-5; D gene ambiguous. The CDR3 runs to 15 residues. Looked up from germline, CDR1 is PRHDT and CDR2 is FYEKMQ (reference sequence). V was clipped by 5 bases and J by 14 bases, with 27 bases between them. The full variable domain, its missing parts supplied by reference TRBV13 and TRBJ2-5, is AAGVIQSPRHLIKEKRETATLKCYPIPRHDTVYWYQQGPGQDPQFLISFYEKMQSDKGSIPDRFSAQQFSDYHSELNMSSLELGDSALYFCASSPRPGSPETHYFGPGTRLLVL.

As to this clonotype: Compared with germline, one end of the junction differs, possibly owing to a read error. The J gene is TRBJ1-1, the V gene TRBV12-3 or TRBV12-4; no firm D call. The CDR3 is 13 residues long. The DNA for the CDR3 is TGTGCCAGCAAAGGGCCCCTAGGCACTGAAGCTCTCTTC. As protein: CASKGPLGTEALF.

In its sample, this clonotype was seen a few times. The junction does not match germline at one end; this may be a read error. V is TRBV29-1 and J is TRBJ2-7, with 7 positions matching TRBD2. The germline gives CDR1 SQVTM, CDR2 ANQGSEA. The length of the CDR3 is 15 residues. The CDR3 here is CSVEDPGGSSYEQCF. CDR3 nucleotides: TGCAGTGTTGAAGATCCTGGCGGGAGCTCCTACGAGCAGTGCTTC.

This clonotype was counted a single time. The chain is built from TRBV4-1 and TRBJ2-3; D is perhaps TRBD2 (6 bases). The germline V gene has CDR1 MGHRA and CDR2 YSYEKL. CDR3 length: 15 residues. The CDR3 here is CDNSEISGTPDTQYF. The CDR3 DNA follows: TGCGACAACAGCGAGATTAGCGGTACGCCAGATACGCAGTATTTT.

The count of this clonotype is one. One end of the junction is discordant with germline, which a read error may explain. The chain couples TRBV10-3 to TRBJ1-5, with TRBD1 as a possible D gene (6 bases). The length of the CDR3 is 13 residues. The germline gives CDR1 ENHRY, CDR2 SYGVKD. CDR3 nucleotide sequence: TGTGCCACTAGTGAGTCGACAGGTCAGCCCCAGCACTTT. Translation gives CATSESTGQPQHF.

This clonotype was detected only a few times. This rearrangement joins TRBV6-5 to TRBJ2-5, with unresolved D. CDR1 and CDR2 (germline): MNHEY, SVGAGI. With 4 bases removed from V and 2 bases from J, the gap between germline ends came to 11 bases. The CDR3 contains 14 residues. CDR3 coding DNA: TGTGCCAGCAGTTTCGGTCAGTGGCAAGAGACCCAGTACTTC. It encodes CASSFGQWQETQYF.

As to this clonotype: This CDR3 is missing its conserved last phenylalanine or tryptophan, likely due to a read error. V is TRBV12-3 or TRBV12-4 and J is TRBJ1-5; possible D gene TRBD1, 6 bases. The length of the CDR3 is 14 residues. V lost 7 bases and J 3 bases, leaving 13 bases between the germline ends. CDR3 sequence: CASNNRDNNQPQHL. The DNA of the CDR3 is TGTGCCAGCAACAACAGGGATAACAATCAGCCCCAGCATCTT.

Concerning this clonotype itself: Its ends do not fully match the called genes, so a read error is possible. CDR3 nucleotides: TGCGCCAGGAGCCCGCGCCTTCTCGAGGAGCAGTGCTTC. Translation gives CARSPRLLEEQCF. This chain uses TRBV4-3 with TRBJ2-7; D remains ambiguous. The germline CDR1 and CDR2 sequences are LGHNA and YSLEER. This CDR3 region has 13 residues.

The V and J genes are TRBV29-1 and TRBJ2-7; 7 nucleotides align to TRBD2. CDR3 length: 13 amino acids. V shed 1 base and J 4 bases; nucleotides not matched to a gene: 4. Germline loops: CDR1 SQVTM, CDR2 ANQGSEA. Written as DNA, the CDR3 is TGCAGCGTTGAAGCTGGCGGGGGTTACGAGCAGTACTTC. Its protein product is CSVEAGGGYEQYF.

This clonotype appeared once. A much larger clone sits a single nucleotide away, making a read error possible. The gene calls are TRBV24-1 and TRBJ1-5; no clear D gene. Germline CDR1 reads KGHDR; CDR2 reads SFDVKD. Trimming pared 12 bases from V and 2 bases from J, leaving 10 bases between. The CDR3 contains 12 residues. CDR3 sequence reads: CAAGIGNQPQHF. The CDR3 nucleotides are TGTGCCGCGGGTATCGGCAATCAGCCCCAGCATTTT.

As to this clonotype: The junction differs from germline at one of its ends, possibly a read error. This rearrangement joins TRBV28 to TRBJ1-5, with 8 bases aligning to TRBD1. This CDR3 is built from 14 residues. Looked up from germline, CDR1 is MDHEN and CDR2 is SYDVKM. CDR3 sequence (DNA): TGTGCCAGCAGTCCTCAGGGGGCGACTCAGCCCCAACATTTT. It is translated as CASSPQGATQPQHF.

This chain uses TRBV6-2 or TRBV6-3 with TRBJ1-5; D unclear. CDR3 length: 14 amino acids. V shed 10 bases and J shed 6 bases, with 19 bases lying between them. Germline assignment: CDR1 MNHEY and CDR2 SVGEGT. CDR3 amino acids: CANRPSNRAQPQHF. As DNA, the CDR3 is TGTGCCAACAGACCCTCGAATAGGGCTCAGCCCCAGCATTTT.

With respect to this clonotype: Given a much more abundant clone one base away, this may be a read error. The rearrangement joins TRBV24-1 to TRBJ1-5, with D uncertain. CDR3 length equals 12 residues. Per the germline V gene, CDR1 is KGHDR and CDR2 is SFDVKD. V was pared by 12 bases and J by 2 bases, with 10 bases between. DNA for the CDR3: TGTGCCGCGGGTTTCTGCAATCAGCCCCAGCATTTT. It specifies CAAGFCNQPQHF.

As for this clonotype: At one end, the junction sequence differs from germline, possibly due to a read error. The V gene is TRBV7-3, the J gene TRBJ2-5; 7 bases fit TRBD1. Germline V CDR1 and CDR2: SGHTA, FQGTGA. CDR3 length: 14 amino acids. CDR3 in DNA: TGTGCCAGCAGCACCGCAGGGGGTCAAGAGACCCACTACTTC. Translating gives CASSTAGGQETHYF.

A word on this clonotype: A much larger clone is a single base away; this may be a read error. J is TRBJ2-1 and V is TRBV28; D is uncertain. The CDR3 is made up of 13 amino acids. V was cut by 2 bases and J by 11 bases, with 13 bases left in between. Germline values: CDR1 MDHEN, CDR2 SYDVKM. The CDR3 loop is CASSLGHFSKQFF. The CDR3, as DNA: TGTGCCAGCAGTTTAGGCCATTTTAGTAAGCAGTTCTTC.